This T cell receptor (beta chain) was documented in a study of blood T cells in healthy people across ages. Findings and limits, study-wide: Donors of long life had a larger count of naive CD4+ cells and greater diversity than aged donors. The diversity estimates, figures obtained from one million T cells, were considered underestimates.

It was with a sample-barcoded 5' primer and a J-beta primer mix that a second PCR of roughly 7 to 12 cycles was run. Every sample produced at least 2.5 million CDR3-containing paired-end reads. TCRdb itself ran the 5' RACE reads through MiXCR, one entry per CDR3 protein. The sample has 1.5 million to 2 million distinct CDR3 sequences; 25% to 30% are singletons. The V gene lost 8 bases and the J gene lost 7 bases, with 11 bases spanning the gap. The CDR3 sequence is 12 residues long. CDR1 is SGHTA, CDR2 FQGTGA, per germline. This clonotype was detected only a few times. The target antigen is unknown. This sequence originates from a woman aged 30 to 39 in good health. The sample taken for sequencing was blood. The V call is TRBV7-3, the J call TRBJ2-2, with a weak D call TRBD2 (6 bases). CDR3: CASSTGVGELFF. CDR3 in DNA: TGTGCCAGCTCCACGGGGGTCGGGGAGCTGTTTTTT.